This T cell receptor (beta chain) is from a study of shared clonotypes between healthy human individuals. Some clones are missing from TCRdb's copy, which holds only in-frame ones; the method was immunoSEQ multiplex PCR. Of about 560,000 clones in the sample, just over 75% were seen once. V was pared by 4 bases and J by 4 bases, with 14 bases between. This CDR3 is 15 amino acids long. CDR1 is KGHSH, CDR2 LQKENI, per germline. Study-level findings and limits: The study sampled only blood, and tissue repertoires likely differ. Few donors restricted represented genetic and exposure-history diversity.

A note on this clone: Its antigen is not identified.

The source is a woman in her thirties or forties in good health. Some clones in this sample may be carry-over from other donors' samples. The chain links TRBV18 to TRBJ1-3, with D unresolved. Sequenced material: PBMCs. CDR3 nucleotides: TGTGCCAGCTCACAGACACCTCTGACCGGAAACACCATATATTTT. This gives the protein CASSQTPLTGNTIYF.